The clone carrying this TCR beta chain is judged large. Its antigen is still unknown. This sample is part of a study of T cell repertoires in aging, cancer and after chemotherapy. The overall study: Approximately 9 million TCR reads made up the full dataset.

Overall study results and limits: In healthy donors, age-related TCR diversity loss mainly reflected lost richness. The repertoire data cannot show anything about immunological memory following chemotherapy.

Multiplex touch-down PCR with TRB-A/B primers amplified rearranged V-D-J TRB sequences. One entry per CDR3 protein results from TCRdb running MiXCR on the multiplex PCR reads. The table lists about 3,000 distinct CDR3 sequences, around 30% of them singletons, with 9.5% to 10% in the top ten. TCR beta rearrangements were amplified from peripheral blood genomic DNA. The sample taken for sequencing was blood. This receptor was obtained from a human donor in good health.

The CDR3 nucleotides read TGTGCCAGCACGGCCGGACTAGCGGGAGAGACCCAGTACTTC. It encodes CASTAGLAGETQYF. The chain employs TRBV6-5 and TRBJ2-5; TRBD2 agrees at 11 bases. This CDR3 region has 14 residues. With V trimmed by 7 bases and J by 4 bases, 5 bases remained unmatched. The germline gives CDR1 MNHEY, CDR2 SVGAGI.